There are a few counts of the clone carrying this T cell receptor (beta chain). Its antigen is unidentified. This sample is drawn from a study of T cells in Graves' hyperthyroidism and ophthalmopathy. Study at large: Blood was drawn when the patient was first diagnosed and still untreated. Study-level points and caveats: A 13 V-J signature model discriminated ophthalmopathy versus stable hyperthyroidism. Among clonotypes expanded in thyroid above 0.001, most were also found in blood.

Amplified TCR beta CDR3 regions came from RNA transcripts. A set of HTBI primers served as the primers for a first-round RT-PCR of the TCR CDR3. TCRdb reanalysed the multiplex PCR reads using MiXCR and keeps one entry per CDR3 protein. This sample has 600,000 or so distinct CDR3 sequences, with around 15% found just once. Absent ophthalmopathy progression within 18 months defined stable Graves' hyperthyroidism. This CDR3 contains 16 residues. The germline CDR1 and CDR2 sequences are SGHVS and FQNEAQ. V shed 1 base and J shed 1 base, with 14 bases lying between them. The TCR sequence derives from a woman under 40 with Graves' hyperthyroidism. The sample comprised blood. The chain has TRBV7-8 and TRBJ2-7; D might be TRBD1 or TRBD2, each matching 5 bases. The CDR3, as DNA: TGTGCCAGCAGCTTAGGGGACCCCACCCTGTCCTACGAGCAGTACTTC. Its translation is CASSLGDPTLSYEQYF. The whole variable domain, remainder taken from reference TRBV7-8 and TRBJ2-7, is GAGVSQSPRYKVAKRGQDVALRCDPISGHVSLFWYQQALGQGPEFLTYFQNEAQLDKSGLPSDRFFAERPEGSVSTLKIQRTQQEDSAVYLCASSLGDPTLSYEQYFGPGTRLTVT.